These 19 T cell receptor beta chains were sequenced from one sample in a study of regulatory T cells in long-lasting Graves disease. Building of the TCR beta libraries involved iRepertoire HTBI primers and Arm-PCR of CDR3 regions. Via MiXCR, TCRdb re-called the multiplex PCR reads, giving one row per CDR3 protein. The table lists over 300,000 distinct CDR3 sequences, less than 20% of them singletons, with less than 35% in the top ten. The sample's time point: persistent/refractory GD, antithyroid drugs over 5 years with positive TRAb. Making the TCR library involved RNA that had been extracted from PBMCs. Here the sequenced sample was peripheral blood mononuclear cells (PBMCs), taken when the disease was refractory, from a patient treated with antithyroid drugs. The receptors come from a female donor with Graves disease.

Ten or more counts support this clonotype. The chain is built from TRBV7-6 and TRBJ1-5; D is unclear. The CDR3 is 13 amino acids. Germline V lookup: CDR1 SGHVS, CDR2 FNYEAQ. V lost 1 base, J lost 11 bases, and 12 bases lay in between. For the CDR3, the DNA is TGTGCCAGCAGCTTAGGAGGTGGCGGAGCCCAGCATTTT. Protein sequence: CASSLGGGGAQHF.

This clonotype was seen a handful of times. The CDR3 protein is CASSQEGAVRGTGELFF. Written as DNA, the CDR3 is TGTGCCAGCAGCCAAGAAGGAGCGGTTCGTGGCACCGGGGAGCTGTTTTTT. This chain connects TRBV3-1 to TRBJ2-2, with D possibly TRBD2 on 5 matching bases. The V end lost 0 bases, the J end lost 4 bases, and 15 bases lay between the germline ends. In germline, CDR1 is LGHDT, CDR2 YNNKEL (reference sequence). CDR3 size: 17 residues.

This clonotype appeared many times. The chain's CDR3 is CASSSLRTTGNGYTF. In DNA form, the CDR3 reads TGTGCCAGCAGCTCTTTACGGACGACAGGGAACGGCTACACCTTC. This chain uses TRBV7-2 with TRBJ1-2; 7 nucleotides match TRBD1. Trimming at V came to 4 bases and at J to 8 bases, leaving 13 bases not matched to a gene. This CDR3 contains 15 residues. CDR1 and CDR2 (germline): SGHTA, FQGNSA.

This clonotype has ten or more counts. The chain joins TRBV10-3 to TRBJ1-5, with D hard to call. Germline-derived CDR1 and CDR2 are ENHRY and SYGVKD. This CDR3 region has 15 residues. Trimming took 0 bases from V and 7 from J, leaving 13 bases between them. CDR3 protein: CAISESGGVGQPQHF. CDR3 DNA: TGTGCCATCAGTGAGTCGGGCGGGGTTGGGCAGCCCCAGCATTTT.

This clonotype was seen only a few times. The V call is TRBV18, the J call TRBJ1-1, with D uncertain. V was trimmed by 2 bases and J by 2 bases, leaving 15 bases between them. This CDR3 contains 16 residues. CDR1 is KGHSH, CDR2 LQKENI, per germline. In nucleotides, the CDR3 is TGTGCCAGCTCACCAAGCAGGCGGGGATCTAACACTGAAGCTTTCTTT. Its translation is CASSPSRRGSNTEAFF.

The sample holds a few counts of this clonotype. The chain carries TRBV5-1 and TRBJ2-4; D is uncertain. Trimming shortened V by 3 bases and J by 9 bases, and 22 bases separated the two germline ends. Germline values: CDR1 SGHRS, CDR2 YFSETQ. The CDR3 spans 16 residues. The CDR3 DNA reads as TGCGCCAGCAGCTCTCCTGGACCCGAGTACTTGAGCATTCAGTACTTC. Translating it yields CASSSPGPEYLSIQYF. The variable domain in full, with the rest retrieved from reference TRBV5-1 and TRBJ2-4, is KAGVTQTPRYLIKTRGQQVTLSCSPISGHRSVSWYQQTPGQGLQFLFEYFSETQRNKGNFPGRFSGRQFSNSRSEMNVSTLELGDSALYLCASSSPGPEYLSIQYFGAGTRLSVL.

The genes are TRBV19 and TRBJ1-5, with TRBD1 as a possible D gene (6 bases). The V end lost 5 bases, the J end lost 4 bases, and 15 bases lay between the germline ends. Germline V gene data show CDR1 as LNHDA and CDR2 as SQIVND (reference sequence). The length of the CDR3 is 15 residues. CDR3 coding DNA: TGTGCCAGTAGTGACGGCGGGGGCTGGAATCAGCCCCAGCATTTT. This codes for CASSDGGGWNQPQHF. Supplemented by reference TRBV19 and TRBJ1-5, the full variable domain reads DGGITQSPKYLFRKEGQNVTLSCEQNLNHDAMYWYRQDPGQGLRLIYYSQIVNDFQKGDIAEGYSVSREKKESFPLTVTSAQKNPTAFYLCASSDGGGWNQPQHFGDGTRLSIL.

In DNA form, the CDR3 reads TGTGCCAGCAGCCCTAGGGAAGGTGGCGAAAAACTGTTTTTT. This gives the protein CASSPREGGEKLFF. The chain joins TRBV5-4 to TRBJ1-4; D gene ambiguous. The V gene's germline CDR1 is SGHNT and CDR2 YYREEE (reference sequence). Trimming stripped 4 bases from V and 8 bases from J, with 15 bases between. The CDR3 runs 14 residues.

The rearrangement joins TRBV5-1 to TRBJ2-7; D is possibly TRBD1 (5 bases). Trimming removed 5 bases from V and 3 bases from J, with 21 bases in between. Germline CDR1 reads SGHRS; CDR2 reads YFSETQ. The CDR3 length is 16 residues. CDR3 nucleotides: TGCGCCAGCAGGGGCCCGAGCCAGGGAACAATCTACGAGCAGTACTTC. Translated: CASRGPSQGTIYEQYF. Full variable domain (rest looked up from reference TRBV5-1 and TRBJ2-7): KAGVTQTPRYLIKTRGQQVTLSCSPISGHRSVSWYQQTPGQGLQFLFEYFSETQRNKGNFPGRFSGRQFSNSRSEMNVSTLELGDSALYLCASRGPSQGTIYEQYFGPGTRLTVT.

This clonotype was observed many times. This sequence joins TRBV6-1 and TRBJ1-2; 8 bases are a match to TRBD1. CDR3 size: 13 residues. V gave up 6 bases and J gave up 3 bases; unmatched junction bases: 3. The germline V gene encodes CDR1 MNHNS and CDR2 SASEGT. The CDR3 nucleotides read TGTGCCAGCAGGAGGGGACAGGACTATGGCTACACCTTC. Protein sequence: CASRRGQDYGYTF.

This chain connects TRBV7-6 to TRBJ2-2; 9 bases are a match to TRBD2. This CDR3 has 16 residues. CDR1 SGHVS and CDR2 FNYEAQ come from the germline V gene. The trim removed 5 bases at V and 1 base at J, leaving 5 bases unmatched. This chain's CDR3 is CASSPTTSGNTGELFF. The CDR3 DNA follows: TGTGCCAGCAGCCCTACGACTAGCGGGAACACCGGGGAGCTGTTTTTT.

The CDR3 DNA follows: TGTGCCAGCAGCCAAGTAGGGGAGACACTGTATGGCTACACCTTC. This encodes CASSQVGETLYGYTF. The chain carries TRBV14 and TRBJ1-2, with a tentative D call TRBD1 (5 bases). CDR3 length: 15 amino acids. Between the trimmed V and J ends, which lost 1 base and 5 bases, there was a span of 14 bases. Looked up from germline, CDR1 is SGHDN and CDR2 is FVKESK.

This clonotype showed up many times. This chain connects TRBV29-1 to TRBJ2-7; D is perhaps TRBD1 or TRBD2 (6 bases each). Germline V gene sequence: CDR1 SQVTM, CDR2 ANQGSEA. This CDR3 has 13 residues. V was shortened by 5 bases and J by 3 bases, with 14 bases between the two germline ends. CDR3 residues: CSVMRDTNYEQYF. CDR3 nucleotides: TGCAGCGTTATGCGGGACACCAACTACGAGCAGTACTTC.

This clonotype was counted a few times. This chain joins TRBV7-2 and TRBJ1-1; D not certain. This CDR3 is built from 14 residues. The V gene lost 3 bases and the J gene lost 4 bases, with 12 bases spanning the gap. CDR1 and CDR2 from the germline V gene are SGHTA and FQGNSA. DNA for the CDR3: TGTGCCAGCAGCTTCGGGGAAATTCCCACTGAAGCTTTCTTT. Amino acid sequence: CASSFGEIPTEAFF.

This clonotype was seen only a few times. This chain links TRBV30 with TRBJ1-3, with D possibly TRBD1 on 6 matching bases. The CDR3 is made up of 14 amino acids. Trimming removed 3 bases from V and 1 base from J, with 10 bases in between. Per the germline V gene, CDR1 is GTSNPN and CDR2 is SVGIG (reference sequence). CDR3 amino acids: CAWSGGSSGNTIYF. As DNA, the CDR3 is TGTGCCTGGAGCGGGGGCAGTTCTGGAAACACCATATATTTT.

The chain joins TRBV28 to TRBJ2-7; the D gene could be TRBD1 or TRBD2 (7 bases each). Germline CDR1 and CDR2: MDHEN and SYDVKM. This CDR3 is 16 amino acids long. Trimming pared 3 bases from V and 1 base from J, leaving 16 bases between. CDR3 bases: TGTGCCAGCAGTTTGGGGGGGGCAGGGGGTTCCTACGAGCAGTACTTC. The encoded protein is CASSLGGAGGSYEQYF.

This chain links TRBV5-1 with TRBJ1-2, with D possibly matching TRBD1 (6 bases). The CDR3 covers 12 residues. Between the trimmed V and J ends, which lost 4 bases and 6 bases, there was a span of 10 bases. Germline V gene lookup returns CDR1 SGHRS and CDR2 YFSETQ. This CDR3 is CASSGQNDGYTF. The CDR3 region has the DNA TGCGCCAGCAGCGGACAGAATGATGGCTACACCTTC.

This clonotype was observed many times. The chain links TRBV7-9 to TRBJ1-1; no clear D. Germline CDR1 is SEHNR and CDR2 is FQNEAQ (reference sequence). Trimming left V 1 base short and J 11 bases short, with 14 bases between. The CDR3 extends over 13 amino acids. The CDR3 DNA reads TGTGCCAGCAGCTTAGAGCTCGCGACTGTCGCTTTCTTT. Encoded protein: CASSLELATVAFF.

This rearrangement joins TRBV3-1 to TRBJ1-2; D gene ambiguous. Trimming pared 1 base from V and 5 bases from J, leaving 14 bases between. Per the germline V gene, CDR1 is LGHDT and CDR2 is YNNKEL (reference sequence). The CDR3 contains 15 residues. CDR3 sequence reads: CASSQAAIESYGYTF. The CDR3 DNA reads TGTGCCAGCAGCCAAGCGGCGATTGAGAGTTATGGCTACACCTTC. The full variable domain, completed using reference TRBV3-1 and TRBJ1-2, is DTAVSQTPKYLVTQMGNDKSIKCEQNLGHDTMYWYKQDSKKFLKIMFSYNNKELIINETVPNRFSPKSPDKAHLNLHINSLELGDSAVYFCASSQAAIESYGYTFGSGTRLTVV.